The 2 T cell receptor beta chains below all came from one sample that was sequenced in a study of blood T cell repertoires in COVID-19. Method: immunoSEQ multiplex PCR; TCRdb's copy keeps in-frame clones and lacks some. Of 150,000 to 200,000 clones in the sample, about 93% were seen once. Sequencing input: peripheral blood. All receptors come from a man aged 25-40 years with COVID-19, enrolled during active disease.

Here the CDR3 reads CASSNMRSNTGELFF. The CDR3, as DNA: TGTGCCAGCAGCAATATGCGTTCGAACACCGGGGAGCTGTTTTTT. V gene TRBV21-1 combines with J gene TRBJ2-2; TRBD2 is the table's D call and was not checked against the DNA. TRBV21-1 is noted as a pseudogene. The CDR3 spans 15 residues.

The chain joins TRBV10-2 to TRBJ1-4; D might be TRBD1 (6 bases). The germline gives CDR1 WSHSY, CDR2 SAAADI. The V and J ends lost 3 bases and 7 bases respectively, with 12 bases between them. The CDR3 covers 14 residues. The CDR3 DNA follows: TGCGCCAGCAGTGACCCAGGGGATCTTGAAAAACTGTTTTTT. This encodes CASSDPGDLEKLFF.